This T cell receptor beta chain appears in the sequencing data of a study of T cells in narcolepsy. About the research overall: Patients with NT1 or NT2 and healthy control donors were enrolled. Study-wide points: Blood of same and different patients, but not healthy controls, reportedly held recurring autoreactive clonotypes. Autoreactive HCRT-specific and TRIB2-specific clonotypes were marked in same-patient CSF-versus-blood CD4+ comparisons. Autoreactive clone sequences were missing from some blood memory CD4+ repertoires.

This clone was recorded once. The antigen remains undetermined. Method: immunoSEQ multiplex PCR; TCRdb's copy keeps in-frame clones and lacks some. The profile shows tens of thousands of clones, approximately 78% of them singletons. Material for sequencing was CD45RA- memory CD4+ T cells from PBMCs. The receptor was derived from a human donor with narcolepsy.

CDR3 DNA sequence: TGTGCCAGCAGCTTAGGGACAGGGAGTAATGAAGCTTTCTTT. Amino acids: CASSLGTGSNEAFF. V is TRBV7-9 and J is TRBJ1-1; 8 bases are a match to TRBD1. From germline, CDR1 is SEHNR and CDR2 FQNEAQ (reference sequence). The CDR3 runs 14 residues. V gave up 1 base and J gave up 7 bases; unmatched junction bases: 5. Combining the CDR3 with reference TRBV7-9 and TRBJ1-1 gives the whole variable domain DTGVSQNPRHKITKRGQNVTFRCDPISEHNRLYWYRQTLGQGPEFLTYFQNEAQLEKSRLLSDRFSAERPKGSFSTLEIQRTEQGDSAMYLCASSLGTGSNEAFFGQGTRLTVV.